The 11 T cell receptor beta chains presented below share a single source sample, sequenced in a study of OX40 agonist ivuxolimab in advanced cancers. Libraries were prepared by immunoSEQ multiplex PCR; TCRdb keeps only in-frame clonotypes and omits some of them. The table shows over 55,000 clones, with roughly nine tenths occurring only once. Sequencing used CD4+ or CD8+ T cells sorted from blood, obtained in a trial of the OX40 agonist ivuxolimab. The receptors were gathered from an adult with an advanced solid tumor such as melanoma, head and neck, liver or kidney cancer.

This chain connects TRBV6-5 to TRBJ2-7, with 9 bases that match TRBD1. CDR3 length: 15 residues. V trimming: 5 bases; J trimming: 3 bases; junction bases outside the gene matches: 8. In germline, CDR1 is MNHEY, CDR2 SVGAGI. CDR3 DNA: TGTGCCAGCAGTCCGGGACAGGGTGGTTTCTACGAGCAGTACTTC. It encodes CASSPGQGGFYEQYF.

The chain carries TRBV15 and TRBJ2-1, with D hard to call. This CDR3 has 17 amino acids. The V end lost 0 bases, the J end lost 0 bases, and 12 bases lay between the germline ends. Germline assignment: CDR1 LNHNV and CDR2 YYDKDF (reference sequence). The CDR3 DNA reads TGTGCCACCAGCAGAGATCGGATAGCTCTCTCCTACAATGAGCAGTTCTTC. Translated: CATSRDRIALSYNEQFF.

This chain links TRBV29-1 with TRBJ1-1; possibly TRBD1 for D (6 bases). This CDR3 has 13 amino acids. The germline V gene encodes CDR1 SQVTM and CDR2 ANQGSEA. DNA for the CDR3: TGCAGTTACTTGGGCAGGGGGAACACTGAAGCTTTCTTT. Translation gives CSYLGRGNTEAFF.

The chain has TRBV7-6 and TRBJ1-4; D gene uncertain. Germline assignment: CDR1 SGHVS and CDR2 FNYEAQ. Trimming left V 0 bases short and J 0 bases short, with 8 bases between. CDR3 length: 16 amino acids. CDR3 bases: TGTGCCAGCAGCTTAGCCCCGGTGACAACTAATGAAAAACTGTTTTTT. Its protein product is CASSLAPVTTNEKLFF.

With regard to this clone: Within the sample, other DNA sequences also encode this same CDR3. The chain's CDR3 is CASSIQGGTEAFF. The CDR3 coding sequence is TGTGCCAGTAGTATACAGGGCGGTACTGAAGCTTTCTTT. This rearrangement joins TRBV19 to TRBJ1-1, with D possibly matching TRBD1 (5 bases). The germline V gene has CDR1 LNHDA and CDR2 SQIVND (reference sequence). This CDR3 spans 13 amino acids. V was pared by 2 bases and J by 5 bases, with 9 bases between.

The rearrangement links TRBV6-1 to TRBJ2-7, with 9 bases aligning to TRBD2. The CDR3 covers 15 residues. Germline V gene data show CDR1 as MNHNS and CDR2 as SASEGT. J gave up 0 bases and V 4 bases, and 4 bases lay outside the gene matches. This chain's CDR3 is CASSASAGGSYEQYF. CDR3 in DNA: TGTGCCAGCAGTGCATCAGCGGGGGGCTCCTACGAGCAGTACTTC.

The gene calls are TRBV7-9 and TRBJ1-2; 7 positions agree with TRBD1. The length of the CDR3 is 15 residues. Germline CDR1 is SEHNR and CDR2 is FQNEAQ (reference sequence). V lost 6 bases to trimming and J lost 0 bases; unmatched junction nucleotides: 7. The CDR3 is CASRMTGKTNYGYTF. The CDR3 DNA follows: TGTGCCAGCAGAATGACAGGGAAGACTAACTATGGCTACACCTTC.

This clone occurred once. This chain links TRBV2 with TRBJ2-3, with D uncertain. V shed 6 bases and J shed 5 bases, with 9 bases lying between them. Germline V gives CDR1 SNHLY, CDR2 FYNNEI. This CDR3 has 12 amino acids. The CDR3 region is CASREIGDTQYF. As DNA, the CDR3 is TGTGCCAGCAGGGAGATCGGAGATACGCAGTATTTT.

The chain couples TRBV5-6 to TRBJ2-1; TRBD2 agrees at 9 bases. CDR3 size: 16 residues. CDR1 is SGHDT and CDR2 is YYEEEE in the germline V gene. The ends lost 0 bases at V and 3 bases at J; junction bases unmatched: 4. CDR3 DNA: TGTGCCAGCAGCTTGGGGGTAGCGGGGGTCTACAATGAGCAGTTCTTC. Its translation is CASSLGVAGVYNEQFF.

This chain links TRBV5-1 with TRBJ2-5, with 7 bases fitting TRBD1. V dropped 2 bases and J dropped 5; count of bases not matched to a gene: 9. The germline gives CDR1 SGHRS, CDR2 YFSETQ. The CDR3 runs to 15 residues. In nucleotides, the CDR3 is TGCGCCAGCAGCTTCTCCCCAGGGGGTCAGGAGACCCAGTACTTC. Amino acid sequence: CASSFSPGGQETQYF.

The J gene is TRBJ1-2, the V gene TRBV9, with 9 bases lining up with TRBD1. CDR3 length: 15 amino acids. Germline V CDR1 and CDR2: SGDLS, YYNGEE. V shed 4 bases, J shed 4 bases, and the junction held 8 bases outside the gene matches. The CDR3 nucleotides are TGTGCCAGCAGCATAGGACAGGGGAAAGGCTATGGCTACACCTTC. Protein sequence: CASSIGQGKGYGYTF.